The clone carrying this T cell receptor (beta chain) has just a few counts. Antigen: not known. The data derive from a study of healthy donors' naive CD4 and CD8 T cells. At the level of the study: Donors spanned ages 20-25, 40-50 and 60-70 years, half female. Findings and limits, study-wide: Positive CDR3 charge linked to CD4+ cells, negative to CD8+ cells.

Starting from around 500 ng of total RNA, TCR libraries were made with linear amplification. In TCRdb, the reads were re-called with MiXCR into one record per CDR3 protein. The table includes approximately 200,000 distinct CDR3 sequences, 65% to 75% detected once. The length of the CDR3 is 14 residues. The ends were cut back, 1 base at V and 5 bases at J, with 13 bases in the middle. The germline CDR1 and CDR2 sequences are SGHNT and YYREEE (reference sequence). The gene calls are TRBV5-4 and TRBJ2-7; D might be TRBD1 (5 bases). Source material: naive CD4+ and CD8+ T cells sorted from blood, pooled from several donors. The clonotype comes from a pool of human donors in good health; the sample pools cells from several healthy donors. CDR3 sequence reads: CASSLQGFSHEQYF. In nucleotides, the CDR3 is TGTGCCAGCAGCTTGCAGGGATTCTCTCACGAGCAGTACTTC. Together with reference TRBV5-4 and TRBJ2-7, the CDR3 gives the full variable domain: ETGVTQSPTHLIKTRGQQVTLRCSSQSGHNTVSWYQQALGQGPQFIFQYYREEENGRGNFPPRFSGLQFPNYSSELNVNALELDDSALYLCASSLQGFSHEQYFGPGTRLTVT.